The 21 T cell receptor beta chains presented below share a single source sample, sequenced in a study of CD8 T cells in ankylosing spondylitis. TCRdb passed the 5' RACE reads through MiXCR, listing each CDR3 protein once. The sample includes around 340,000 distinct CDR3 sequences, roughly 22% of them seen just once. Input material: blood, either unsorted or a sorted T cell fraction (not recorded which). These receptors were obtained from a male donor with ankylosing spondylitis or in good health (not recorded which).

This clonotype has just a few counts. The CDR3 loop is CASSERGGAPGDTQYF. The CDR3 bases are TGTGCCAGCAGTGAAAGGGGGGGGGCCCCTGGAGATACGCAGTATTTT. The rearrangement links TRBV2 to TRBJ2-3; TRBD2 is a possible D gene (7 bases). The CDR3 length is 16 residues. Germline V CDR1 and CDR2: SNHLY, FYNNEI. Trimming cost V 2 bases and J 5 bases, with 17 bases left between them.

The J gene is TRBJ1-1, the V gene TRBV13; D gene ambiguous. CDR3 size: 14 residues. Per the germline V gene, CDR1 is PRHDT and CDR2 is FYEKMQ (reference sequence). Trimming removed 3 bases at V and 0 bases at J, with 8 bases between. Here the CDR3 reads CASSLAHLNTEAFF. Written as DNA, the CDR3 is TGTGCCAGCAGCTTGGCACACTTGAACACTGAAGCTTTCTTT.

CDR3 region: CASSLVGQASEQYF. In DNA, the CDR3 is TGTGCCAGCAGCTTAGTGGGACAGGCCAGCGAGCAGTACTTC. The chain joins TRBV11-2 to TRBJ2-7; 8 bases line up with TRBD1. The CDR3 is 14 amino acids. With 1 base clipped from V and 6 bases from J, the junction kept 5 bases outside the gene matches. CDR1 and CDR2 (germline): SGHAT, FQNNGV.

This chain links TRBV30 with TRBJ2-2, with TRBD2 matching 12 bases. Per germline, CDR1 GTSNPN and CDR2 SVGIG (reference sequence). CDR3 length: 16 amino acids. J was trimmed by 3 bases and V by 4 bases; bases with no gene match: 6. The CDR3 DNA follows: TGTGCCTGGACAGCTAGCGGGGGGGTTGACACCGGGGAGCTGTTTTTT. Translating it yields CAWTASGGVDTGELFF. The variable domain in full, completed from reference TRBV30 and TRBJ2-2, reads SQTIHQWPATLVQPVGSPLSLECTVEGTSNPNLYWYRQAAGRGLQLLFYSVGIGQISSEVPQNLSASRPQDRQFILSSKKLLLSDSGFYLCAWTASGGVDTGELFFGEGSRLTVL.

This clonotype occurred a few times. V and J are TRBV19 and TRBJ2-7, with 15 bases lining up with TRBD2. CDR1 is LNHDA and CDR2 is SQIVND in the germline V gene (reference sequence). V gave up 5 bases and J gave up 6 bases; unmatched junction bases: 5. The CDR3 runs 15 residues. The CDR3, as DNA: TGTGCCAGTAGTCTGGGACTAGCGGGGGGTGTCGAGCAGTACTTC. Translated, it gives CASSLGLAGGVEQYF.

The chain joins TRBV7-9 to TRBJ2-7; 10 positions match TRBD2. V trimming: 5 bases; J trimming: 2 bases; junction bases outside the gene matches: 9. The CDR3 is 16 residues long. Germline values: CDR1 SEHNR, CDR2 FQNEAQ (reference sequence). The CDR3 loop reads CASSNTGTSDAYEQYF. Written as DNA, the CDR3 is TGTGCCAGCAGCAACACCGGGACTAGCGACGCCTACGAGCAGTACTTC.

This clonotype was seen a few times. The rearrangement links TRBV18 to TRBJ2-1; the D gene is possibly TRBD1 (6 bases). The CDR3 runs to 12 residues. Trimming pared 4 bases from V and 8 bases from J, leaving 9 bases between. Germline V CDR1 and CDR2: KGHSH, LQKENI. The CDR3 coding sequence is TGTGCCAGCTCACGGGACAAGTATGAGCAGTTCTTC. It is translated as CASSRDKYEQFF.

The DNA for the CDR3 is TGTGCCAGCAGTTTGGACGGGGGTACCTCCTACGAGCAGTACTTC. Protein product: CASSLDGGTSYEQYF. The chain employs TRBV27 and TRBJ2-7; D might be TRBD2 (6 bases). The germline V gene has CDR1 MNHEY and CDR2 SMNVEV (reference sequence). CDR3 length: 15 residues. Trimming removed 3 bases from V and 0 bases from J, with 12 bases in between.

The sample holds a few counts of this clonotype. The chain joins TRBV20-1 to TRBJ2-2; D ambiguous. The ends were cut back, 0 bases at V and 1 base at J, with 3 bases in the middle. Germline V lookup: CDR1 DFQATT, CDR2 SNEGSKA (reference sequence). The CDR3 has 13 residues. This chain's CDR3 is CSAREENTGELFF. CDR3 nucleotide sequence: TGCAGTGCTAGAGAAGAGAACACCGGGGAGCTGTTTTTT.

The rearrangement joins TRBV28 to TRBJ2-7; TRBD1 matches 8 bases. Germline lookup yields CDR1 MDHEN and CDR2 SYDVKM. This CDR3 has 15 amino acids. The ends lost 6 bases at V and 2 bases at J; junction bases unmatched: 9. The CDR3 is CASSRGQGRTYEQYF. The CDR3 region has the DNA TGTGCCAGCAGCCGTGGACAGGGTAGGACCTACGAGCAGTACTTC.

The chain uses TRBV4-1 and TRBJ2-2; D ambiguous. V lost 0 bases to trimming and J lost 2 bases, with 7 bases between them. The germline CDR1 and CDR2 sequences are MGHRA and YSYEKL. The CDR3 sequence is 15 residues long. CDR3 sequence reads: CASSQDYGNTGELFF. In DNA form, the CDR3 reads TGCGCCAGCAGCCAAGATTACGGTAACACCGGGGAGCTGTTTTTT.

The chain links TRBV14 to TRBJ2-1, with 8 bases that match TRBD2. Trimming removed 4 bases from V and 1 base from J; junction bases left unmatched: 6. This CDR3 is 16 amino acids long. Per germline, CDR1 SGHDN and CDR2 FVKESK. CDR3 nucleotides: TGTGCCAGCAGCCCCCCCGGGGGGGCGTCCTACAATGAGCAGTTCTTC. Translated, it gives CASSPPGGASYNEQFF.

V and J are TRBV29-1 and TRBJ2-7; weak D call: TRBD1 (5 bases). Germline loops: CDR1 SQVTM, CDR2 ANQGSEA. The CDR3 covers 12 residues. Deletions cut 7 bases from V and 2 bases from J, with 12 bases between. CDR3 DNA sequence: TGCAGCGCCACCAGGGATCCCTACGAGCAGTACTTC. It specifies CSATRDPYEQYF.

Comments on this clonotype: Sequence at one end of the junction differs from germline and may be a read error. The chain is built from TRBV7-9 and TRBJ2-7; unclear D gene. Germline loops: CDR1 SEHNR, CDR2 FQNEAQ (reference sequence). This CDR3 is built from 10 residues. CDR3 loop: CASSPGEVFF. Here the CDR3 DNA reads TGTGCCAGCAGCCCCGGTGAGGTGTTTTTC.

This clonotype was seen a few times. Written as DNA, the CDR3 is TGTGCCAGCAGTGCTCAGACTAACTATGGCTACACCTTC. As protein: CASSAQTNYGYTF. The V and J genes are TRBV6-5 and TRBJ1-2; no clear D gene. The V end was cut by 5 bases, the J end by 0 bases, with 7 bases between. CDR1 and CDR2 (germline): MNHEY, SVGAGI. This CDR3 has 13 amino acids.

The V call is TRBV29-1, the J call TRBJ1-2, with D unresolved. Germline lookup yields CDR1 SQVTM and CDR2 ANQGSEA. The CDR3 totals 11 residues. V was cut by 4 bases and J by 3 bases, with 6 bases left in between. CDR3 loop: CSVATYYGYTF. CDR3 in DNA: TGCAGCGTTGCGACCTACTATGGCTACACCTTC.

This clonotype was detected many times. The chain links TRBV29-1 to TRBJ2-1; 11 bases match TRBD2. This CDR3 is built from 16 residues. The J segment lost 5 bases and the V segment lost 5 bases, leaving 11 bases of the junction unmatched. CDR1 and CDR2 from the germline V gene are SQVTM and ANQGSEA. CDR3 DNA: TGCAGCGTTCCCGCCCTTCTAGCGGGGGGTCACAATGAGCAGTTCTTC. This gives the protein CSVPALLAGGHNEQFF.

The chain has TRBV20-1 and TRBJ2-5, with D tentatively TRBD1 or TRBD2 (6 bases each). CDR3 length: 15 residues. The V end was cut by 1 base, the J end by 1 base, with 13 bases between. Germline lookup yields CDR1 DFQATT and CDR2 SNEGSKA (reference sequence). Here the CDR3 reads CSARVIGGRQETQYF. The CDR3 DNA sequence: TGCAGTGCTAGAGTTATAGGGGGGCGCCAAGAGACCCAGTACTTC.

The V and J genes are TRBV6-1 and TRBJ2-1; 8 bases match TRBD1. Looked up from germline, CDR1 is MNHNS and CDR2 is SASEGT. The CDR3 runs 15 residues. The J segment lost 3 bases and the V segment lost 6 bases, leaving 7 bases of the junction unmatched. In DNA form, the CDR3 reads TGTGCCAGCAGCCACGCAGGGGGCGGCTACAATGAGCAGTTCTTC. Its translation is CASSHAGGGYNEQFF.

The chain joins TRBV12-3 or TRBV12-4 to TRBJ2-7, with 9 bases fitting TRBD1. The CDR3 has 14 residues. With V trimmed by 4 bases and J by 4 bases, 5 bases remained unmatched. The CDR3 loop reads CASSSTGGLYEQYF. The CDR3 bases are TGTGCCAGCAGTTCGACAGGGGGATTATACGAGCAGTACTTC.

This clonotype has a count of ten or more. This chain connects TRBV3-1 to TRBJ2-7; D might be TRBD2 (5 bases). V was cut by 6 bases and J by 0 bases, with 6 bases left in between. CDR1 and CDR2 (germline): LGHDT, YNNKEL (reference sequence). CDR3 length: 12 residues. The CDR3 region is CASSGSSYEQYF. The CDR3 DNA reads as TGTGCCAGCAGTGGGAGCTCCTACGAGCAGTACTTC.